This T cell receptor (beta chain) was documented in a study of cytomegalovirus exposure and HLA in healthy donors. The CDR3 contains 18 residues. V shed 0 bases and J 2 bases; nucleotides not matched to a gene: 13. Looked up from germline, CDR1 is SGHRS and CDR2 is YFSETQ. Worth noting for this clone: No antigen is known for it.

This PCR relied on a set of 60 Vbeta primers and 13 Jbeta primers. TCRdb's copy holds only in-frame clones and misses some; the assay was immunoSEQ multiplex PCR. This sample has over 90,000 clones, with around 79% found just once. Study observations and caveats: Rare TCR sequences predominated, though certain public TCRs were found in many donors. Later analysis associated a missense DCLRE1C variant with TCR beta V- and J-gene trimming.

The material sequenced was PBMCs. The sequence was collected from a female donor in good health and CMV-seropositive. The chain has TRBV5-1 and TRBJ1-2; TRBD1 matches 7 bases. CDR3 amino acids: CASSLGRRTGVWNYGYTF. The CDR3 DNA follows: TGCGCCAGCAGCTTGGGAAGGCGGACAGGTGTCTGGAACTATGGCTACACCTTC.